This passage covers 4 T cell receptor beta chains from one sample sequenced in a study of metastatic and nonmetastatic thyroid tumors. No patient had received any treatment before thyroid surgery. TCRdb re-called the PCR reads through MiXCR. The data contain 30,000 to 40,000 clones, 35% of them singletons. The specimen was tumor tissue. The receptors were sampled from a female donor with papillary thyroid cancer or a benign thyroid nodule (not recorded which). Some clones in this sample may be carry-over from other donors' samples.

V gene TRBV27 combines with J gene TRBJ2-1, with D perhaps TRBD1 or TRBD2 (5 bases each). This CDR3 contains 16 residues. CDR1 MNHEY and CDR2 SMNVEV come from the germline V gene (reference sequence). The V end was cut by 2 bases, the J end by 2 bases, with 13 bases between. CDR3 nucleotides: TGTGCCAGCAGTTTACGGCGAGGGGTCGCCTACAATGAGCAGTTCTTC. This encodes CASSLRRGVAYNEQFF.

The chain couples TRBV7-9 to TRBJ2-7; 7 positions match TRBD2. Trimming took 5 bases from V and 3 from J; bases not matched to a gene: 7. CDR3 length: 14 residues. Germline V gene data show CDR1 as SEHNR and CDR2 as FQNEAQ (reference sequence). As DNA, the CDR3 is TGTGCCAGCAGCCGGCGGGGGACTGTCTACGAGCAGTACTTC. This sequence encodes CASSRRGTVYEQYF.

J is TRBJ2-1 and V is TRBV7-9; D not certain. The germline gives CDR1 SEHNR, CDR2 FQNEAQ (reference sequence). The CDR3 is 14 residues long. V shed 5 bases and J shed 3 bases, with 11 bases lying between them. CDR3 coding DNA: TGTGCCAGCAGCGGACCGGTACACTACAATGAGCAGTTCTTC. Protein: CASSGPVHYNEQFF.

Remarks on this clone: One end of the junction fails to match germline, which may point to a read error. The chain uses TRBV12-3 or TRBV12-4 and TRBJ2-7; D is uncertain. The CDR3 sequence is 14 residues long. DNA of the CDR3: TGTGCCAGCATTTTAGGCCAGGTTACCTACGAGCAGTACTTC. Translating gives CASILGQVTYEQYF.